This is a list of T cell receptor beta chains from one sample in a study of blood T cell repertoires in COVID-19. The method was immunoSEQ multiplex PCR; TCRdb's version includes in-frame clones alone and lacks a portion of them. The sample lists roughly 150,000 clones; 78% were seen once. Input material: peripheral blood. The receptors shown here come from a woman aged 80 or older with acute or convalescent COVID-19. Both conserved end residues are part of each CDR3.

v_call | cdr3_aa
TRBV2 | CASRPGTGGNIQYF
TRBV20-1 | CSASKYRGTEAFF
TRBV19 | CASTGQNTNYGYTF
TRBV5-1 | CASSLGGGGSSGNTIYF
TRBV7-9 | CASSSPGQGVEAFF
TRBV5-1 | CASSLALAGVNEQFF
TRBV5-1 | CASSLALNVYEQYF
TRBV13 | CASRLSGYYEQYF
TRBV28 | CASSPRGTSTYEQYF
TRBV4-1 | CASSQSGQAFSYEQYF
TRBV7-9 | CASSFIIDRAYNEQFF
TRBV19 | CASSLAGGPYEQYF
TRBV5-8 | CASSDRGGGYEQYF
TRBV5-5 | CASSFVQGSEKLFF